This TCR beta chain came from a study of blood T cell repertoires in COVID-19 (dated by TCRdb to about 2020). Notes on the research overall: Samples from collaborators originated in the United States, Italy and Spain and spanned both the acute and convalescent phases of COVID-19. Deeply sampled blood TCRbeta repertoires from subjects exposed to, actively infected with, or recovered from COVID-19 were included in the dataset. Where HLA class I and class II types were available, the types were taken from metadata supplied by the sample provider, not from assay-based typing. The sample metadata nearly always contained a de-identified subject ID, COVID-19 status, age in years and sex. The repertoires were released in a freely available public database meant as a resource for research on the immune response to SARS-CoV-2. Samples came from the ongoing ImmuneRACE study (first 160 participants) plus 1,254 subjects from 6 global collaborators. The material from the prospective study consisted of cDNA or gDNA derived from T cells, B-cell-depleted T cells, or PBMCs. What the authors observed across the whole study: The amount of clinical and demographic metadata varied by source and participant and was provided uncurated.

The collaborating institutions used their own protocols to collect whole blood in K2EDTA tubes. For TCRbeta analysis, collaborators shipped samples in one of three forms: frozen whole blood, isolated PBMCs, or DNA extracted from either of those sample types. TCRbeta CDR3 regions were amplified from genomic DNA by means of the immunoSEQ Assay, a bias-controlled multiplex PCR. Per the authors' processing: Within the assay, amplification of reference gene primers was used to estimate how many nucleated cells each sample contained. Sequence reads were collapsed and filtered to measure the absolute abundance of every unique TCRbeta CDR3 rearrangement. For each sample, productive Simpson clonality was calculated as the square root of Simpson's diversity index over productive rearrangements. TCRdb re-hosts the immuneACCESS table, in-frame sequences only. Its copies lack some clones; in the studies checked, an unresolved V gene accounts for under half of them, and the cause for the rest is not known. Clone size and the V and J calls come from that table; the DNA yielded D and trimming. Across this sample there are 65,000 to 90,000 clones, with roughly four fifths seen only once. Less than 11% of the sample is held by the ten biggest clonotypes.

Details on this clone: Its antigen specificity is not known. Nothing much larger sits one base from this clone, and base qualities are not available.

The cysteine opens and the phenylalanine closes a CDR3 of 16 amino acids. Only the CDR3 region is kept as DNA, spanning 48 bases read in frame from base 1. Trimming accounts for 4 bases at V and 6 bases at J, while the number of junction bases matched to no gene is 7. Based on the germline V gene, the CDR1 and CDR2 sequences are WSHSY and SAAADI. Sequencing was carried out using peripheral blood. The chain links TRBV10-2 with TRBJ1-5, and TRBD1 aligns with 12 junction nucleotides. The clonotype originates from a man aged 60 to 69 with acute or convalescent COVID-19. The CDR3 protein is CASSVTGTGGGQPQHF. The base sequence is TGCGCCAGCAGTGTCACCGGGACAGGGGGCGGTCAGCCCCAGCATTTT.